Each of the 16 T cell receptor beta chains below was sequenced from the same sample in a study of cytomegalovirus exposure and HLA in healthy donors. Researchers ran the PCR with 60 Vbeta and 13 Jbeta primers. Data came from immunoSEQ multiplex PCR; TCRdb stores just in-frame clones and leaves some out. The sample has fewer than 95,000 clones; roughly 72% are singletons. Sequencing was performed on PBMCs. The receptors stem from a man aged 25 to 45 in good health and CMV-seronegative.

This clone was observed a few times. The rearrangement uses TRBV4-2 and TRBJ1-4; D may be TRBD1 (5 bases). CDR3 size: 15 residues. Trimming shortened V by 0 bases and J by 5 bases, and 10 bases separated the two germline ends. Germline CDR1 LGHNA, CDR2 YNFKEQ. The CDR3 nucleotides read TGTGCCAGCAGCCAAGACAGGGTTTGGAATGAAAAACTGTTTTTT. Amino acid sequence: CASSQDRVWNEKLFF.

This clone was detected a few times. The chain couples TRBV4-1 to TRBJ2-1, with 10 bases identical to TRBD2. Trimming took 6 bases from V and 10 from J; bases not matched to a gene: 12. The CDR3 covers 15 residues. Germline V gene data show CDR1 as MGHRA and CDR2 as YSYEKL. The CDR3 coding sequence is TGCGCCAGCAGTTTAAGGCTAGCGGGAGAGAGGGAGCAGTTCTTC. This translates into CASSLRLAGEREQFF.

This rearrangement joins TRBV6-4 to TRBJ2-2; 11 bases match TRBD2. Germline assignment: CDR1 MRHNA and CDR2 SNTAGT. The CDR3 is 15 residues long. V lost 3 bases to trimming and J lost 4 bases; unmatched junction nucleotides: 1. CDR3 sequence (DNA): TGTGCCAGCAGTGAACTAGCGGGAGCCACCGGGGAGCTGTTTTTT. This translates into CASSELAGATGELFF.

The chain links TRBV7-8 to TRBJ2-7, with 7 bases aligning to TRBD2. With 1 base clipped from V and 6 bases from J, the junction kept 3 bases outside the gene matches. Germline CDR1 is SGHVS and CDR2 is FQNEAQ. The CDR3 is 13 amino acids. The CDR3 here is CASSLGLAREQYV. In DNA form, the CDR3 reads TGTGCCAGCAGCTTAGGACTAGCCCGCGAGCAGTACGTC.

As for this clone: This specimen includes other DNA sequences encoding the same CDR3. V usage is TRBV25-1 and J usage is TRBJ2-1; D perhaps matches TRBD2 (5 bases). Trimming removed 5 bases at V and 8 bases at J, with 13 bases between. Germline V gives CDR1 MGHDK, CDR2 SYGVNS. The CDR3 runs to 13 residues. The CDR3 loop is CASSPPRRHEQFF. The CDR3 nucleotides read TGTGCCAGCAGTCCCCCTCGGAGGCATGAGCAGTTCTTC. Complete variable domain (other parts from reference TRBV25-1 and TRBJ2-1): EADIYQTPRYLVIGTGKKITLECSQTMGHDKMYWYQQDPGMELHLIHYSYGVNSTEKGDLSSESTVSRIRTEHFPLTLESARPSHTSQYLCASSPPRRHEQFFGPGTRLTVL.

The chain joins TRBV7-9 to TRBJ2-5; TRBD2 is a possible D gene (6 bases). Germline V lookup: CDR1 SEHNR, CDR2 FQNEAQ (reference sequence). The CDR3 has 14 residues. V was cut by 0 bases and J by 4 bases, with 9 bases left in between. CDR3 sequence (DNA): TGTGCCAGCAGCTTAGCGGGAGGACTAGAGACCCAGTACTTC. This sequence encodes CASSLAGGLETQYF.

The chain couples TRBV5-1 to TRBJ2-1; D is possibly TRBD1 (5 bases). Trimming took off 4 bases at V and 6 bases at J, with 11 bases between the two ends. The germline V gene encodes CDR1 SGHRS and CDR2 YFSETQ. There are 13 residues in the CDR3. The CDR3 DNA is TGCGCCAGCAGCGGTGGGGCCCTCAATGAGCAGTTCTTC. This gives the protein CASSGGALNEQFF.

This sequence joins TRBV7-8 and TRBJ2-7, with 10 bases lining up with TRBD1. V shed 2 bases and J 4 bases; nucleotides not matched to a gene: 5. CDR1 is SGHVS and CDR2 is FQNEAQ in the germline V gene. The CDR3 has 15 residues. CDR3 sequence reads: CASSLRTGGRYEQYV. CDR3 bases: TGTGCCAGCAGCTTACGGACAGGGGGACGGTACGAGCAGTACGTC.

The chain links TRBV11-2 to TRBJ1-1; no definite D call. In germline, CDR1 is SGHAT, CDR2 FQNNGV. The V end was cut by 3 bases, the J end by 0 bases, with 17 bases between. The CDR3 totals 17 residues. CDR3 sequence: CASSFFAGGPMNTEAFF. CDR3 DNA: TGTGCCAGCAGCTTCTTTGCAGGTGGGCCTATGAACACTGAAGCTTTCTTT.

V usage is TRBV7-9 and J usage is TRBJ1-1; 7 positions match TRBD1. This CDR3 has 13 residues. Germline CDR1 and CDR2: SEHNR and FQNEAQ (reference sequence). Trimming removed 5 bases from V and 5 bases from J; junction bases left unmatched: 5. The CDR3 nucleotides are TGTGCCAGCAGCCCCGACAGGGAGACTGAAGCTTTCTTT. This encodes CASSPDRETEAFF.

The chain employs TRBV6-1 and TRBJ2-3; 7 bases are shared with TRBD1. CDR1 MNHNS and CDR2 SASEGT come from the germline V gene. The CDR3 is 15 amino acids. Losses at the gene ends were 2 bases for V and 4 bases for J; bases not matched to a gene: 6. The CDR3 region has the DNA TGTGCCAGCAGTGAACAGTTGCAGGGGGCAGATACGCAGTATTTT. Encoded protein: CASSEQLQGADTQYF.

CDR3 sequence reads: CASSVGGAPGTDTQYF. CDR3 nucleotides: TGTGCCAGCAGCGTAGGGGGAGCGCCAGGCACAGATACGCAGTATTTT. The V gene is TRBV9, the J gene TRBJ2-3; perhaps TRBD2 as D (5 bases). Trimming left V 0 bases short and J 1 base short, with 12 bases between. The CDR3 has 16 amino acids. Germline-derived CDR1 and CDR2 are SGDLS and YYNGEE.

J is TRBJ2-1 and V is TRBV29-1; TRBD2 aligns across 8 bases. The CDR3 spans 15 residues. CDR1 is SQVTM and CDR2 is ANQGSEA in the germline V gene. Here the CDR3 reads CRGRGGRTYYNEQFF. CDR3 coding DNA: TGCAGAGGGAGGGGCGGGAGGACATACTACAATGAGCAGTTCTTC.

This chain links TRBV29-1 with TRBJ1-5; TRBD1 might be the D (5 bases). Germline CDR1 reads SQVTM; CDR2 reads ANQGSEA. The CDR3 runs 13 residues. V was clipped by 1 base and J by 2 bases, with 6 bases between them. The CDR3 region has the DNA TGCAGCGTTGAAGGGGGGGGCAATCAGCCCCAGCATTTT. This sequence encodes CSVEGGGNQPQHF.

This rearrangement joins TRBV18 to TRBJ1-2; 8 nucleotides line up with TRBD1. Per the germline V gene, CDR1 is KGHSH and CDR2 is LQKENI. There are 15 residues in the CDR3. V shed 0 bases and J 7 bases; nucleotides not matched to a gene: 7. CDR3 sequence (DNA): TGTGCCAGCTCACCACCCCTGGACAGGGAGGGTGGCTACACCTTC. Its protein product is CASSPPLDREGGYTF.

The J gene is TRBJ1-6, the V gene TRBV2, with 9 bases lining up with TRBD1. This CDR3 contains 14 residues. CDR1 is SNHLY and CDR2 is FYNNEI in the germline V gene. Trimming cost V 6 bases and J 6 bases; bases outside gene matches: 3. The CDR3, as DNA: TGTGCCAGCAGCCTGACAGGGGGTAATTCACCCCTCCACTTT. It encodes CASSLTGGNSPLHF.